These T cell receptor beta chains were read from a single sample in a study of T cell changes during pregnancy in multiple sclerosis. The table came from immunoSEQ multiplex PCR; TCRdb's copy has only in-frame clones and leaves some out. The profile shows roughly 99,000 clones, roughly 94% of them singletons. The sample in question was peripheral blood, obtained after pregnancy. The receptor set was obtained from a female donor in good health, enrolled as a control in a pregnancy study. Both conserved end residues are part of each CDR3. Fields, in order: CDR3 protein, CDR3 DNA, D gene, J gene, clone size, CDR3 length, V gene. A D gene is named only where the DNA matches it firmly. Size is omitted from some rows. Given values are once, few, many or a class for expanded clones.

CASSDILSWGASPSGYTF TGTGCCAGCAGTGACATTCTTAGTTGGGGAGCTTCCCCTTCCGGGTACACCTTC NA TRBJ1-2 NA 18 TRBV6-1
CASSRRELYNEQFF TGTGCCAGCAGTCGCAGGGAATTATACAATGAGCAGTTCTTC NA TRBJ2-1 NA 14 TRBV6-5
CSASGTRGVNEQFF TGCAGCGCCTCCGGGACTAGAGGTGTCAATGAGCAGTTCTTC TRBD2 TRBJ2-1 NA 14 TRBV29-1
CASSRGTPAVGTSESEQYF TGTGCCAGCAGCCGTGGTACGCCCGCTGTCGGGACTAGCGAAAGCGAGCAGTACTTC TRBD2 TRBJ2-7 NA 19 TRBV14
CASSLIGGGGKETQYF TGCGCCAGCAGCCTCATCGGCGGGGGAGGTAAAGAGACCCAGTACTTC TRBD2 TRBJ2-5 NA 16 TRBV5-1
CASSSAQGGLYGYTF TGTGCCAGCAGTTCGGCACAGGGCGGTCTCTATGGCTACACCTTC NA TRBJ1-2 NA 15 TRBV28
CASSFQGHANTEAFF TGTGCCAGCAGCTTTCAGGGACACGCGAACACTGAAGCTTTCTTT NA TRBJ1-1 once 15 TRBV11-2
CASSLGAGGWDYGYTF TGTGCCAGCAGCTTGGGCGCAGGGGGCTGGGACTATGGCTACACCTTC TRBD1 TRBJ1-2 NA 16 TRBV5-6
CASSYQGTEGYTF TGTGCCAGCAGTTATCAGGGAACCGAGGGCTACACCTTC NA TRBJ1-2 NA 13 TRBV2
CASTPGGDRGDYGYTF TGTGCCAGCACCCCTGGGGGAGACAGGGGGGACTATGGCTACACCTTC TRBD1 TRBJ1-2 NA 16 TRBV28
CASSPRAFF TGTGCCAGCAGCCCCAGAGCTTTCTTT NA TRBJ1-1 NA 9 TRBV5-5
CATGADYRGELFF TGCGCCACAGGCGCAGATTATCGCGGGGAGCTGTTTTTT NA TRBJ2-2 NA 13 TRBV10-2
CASSGFGDRGPGKLFF TGTGCCAGCAGTGGTTTCGGCGACAGGGGTCCAGGAAAACTGTTTTTT TRBD1 TRBJ1-4 NA 16 TRBV2
CASSPVWRSYNEQFF TGTGCCAGCAGTCCCGTTTGGCGGTCGTACAATGAGCAGTTCTTC NA TRBJ2-1 NA 15 TRBV6-1
CASSRADRWTEAFF TGTGCCAGTAGTAGGGCAGACAGGTGGACTGAAGCTTTCTTT NA TRBJ1-1 NA 14 TRBV19
CASSPGTAYYESYTGELFF TGTGCCAGCAGTCCCGGGACAGCCTACTACGAAAGTTACACCGGGGAGCTGTTTTTT TRBD1 TRBJ2-2 NA 19 TRBV28
CAIRTGTSGTDTQYF TGTGCCATCAGAACCGGGACTAGCGGCACAGATACGCAGTATTTT TRBD2 TRBJ2-3 NA 15 TRBV10-3
CASSFGRPGYEQYF TGTGCCAGCAGTTTTGGCAGGCCTGGGTACGAGCAGTACTTC NA TRBJ2-7 NA 14 TRBV28
CASSRGEYEQYF TGCGCCAGCAGCCGCGGCGAGTACGAGCAGTACTTC NA TRBJ2-7 NA 12 TRBV5-1
CASSQTGTKEAFF TGTGCCAGCAGTCAAACCGGGACAAAAGAAGCTTTCTTT NA TRBJ1-1 NA 13 TRBV11-2
CASSLAGQTREAFF TGCGCCAGCAGCTTGGCCGGACAGACCCGTGAAGCTTTCTTT NA TRBJ1-1 NA 14 TRBV5-1
CASSEGGQHEQFF TGTGCCAGCAGCGAGGGGGGGCAGCATGAGCAGTTCTTC NA TRBJ2-1 NA 13 TRBV9
CSVVPGGIDEQFF TGCAGCGTTGTTCCGGGGGGGATCGATGAGCAGTTCTTC TRBD2 TRBJ2-1 NA 13 TRBV29-1
CATSTGTGGTHEQYF TGTGCCACCAGTACAGGGACAGGGGGTACCCACGAGCAGTACTTC TRBD1 TRBJ2-7 NA 15 TRBV15
CASSPGTANQPQHF TGTGCCAGCAGTCCCGGGACTGCAAATCAGCCCCAGCATTTT NA TRBJ1-5 NA 14 TRBV6-6
CASSRPRGTGTEAFF TGTGCCAGCAGCCGCCCCAGGGGTACAGGCACTGAAGCTTTCTTT NA TRBJ1-1 once 15 TRBV4-2
CASSRGQGAIYNQPQHF TGTGCCAGCAGCCGCGGACAGGGGGCTATATACAATCAGCCCCAGCATTTT TRBD1 TRBJ1-5 once 17 TRBV7-9
CSVERFRNEQFF TGCAGCGTTGAAAGGTTCAGGAATGAGCAGTTCTTC NA TRBJ2-1 NA 12 TRBV29-1